One T cell receptor beta chain is described in this entry. Its antigen is still unknown. The sample comes from a study of monozygotic twins with inflammatory bowel disease. The study, taken as a whole, reports: For IBD patients, clonotypes shared with others were fewer than for healthy twins, especially with disease activity.

TCRdb reanalyzed the 5' RACE reads and collapses them to one entry per CDR3 protein, without DNA. This listing includes about 160,000 distinct CDR3 sequences. This TCR was recovered from a human donor with ulcerative colitis or Crohn's disease, or a healthy co-twin of an affected twin (not recorded which). Sample: blood.

This CDR3 is CASSPPDSTDTQYF. The chain links TRBV7-8 to TRBJ2-3; the D gene TCRdb calls, TRBD2, cannot be checked with no DNA. This CDR3 region has 14 residues. Germline V gene data show CDR1 as SGHVS and CDR2 as FQNEAQ.